Presented here are 8 T cell receptor beta chains from one specimen sequenced in a study of shared clonotypes between healthy human individuals. This table comes from immunoSEQ multiplex PCR, and its TCRdb copy is limited to in-frame clones, with some not included. This repertoire shows about 1,900,000 clones, approximately 95% found once; its top ten account for approximately 1%. Cells designated naive CD8 were CD45RO-negative and were positively selected for CCR7, with terminally differentiated effector memory CD45RA+ cells excluded. Material for sequencing was naive CD8+ T cells sorted from blood. These receptors were obtained from a man aged 18 to 29 in good health.

The chain uses TRBV10-3 and TRBJ2-5; TRBD2 matches 10 bases. Germline CDR1 reads ENHRY; CDR2 reads SYGVKD. CDR3 size: 19 residues. Trimming took 3 bases from V and 3 from J; bases not matched to a gene: 16. CDR3 sequence (DNA): TGTGCCATCAGTGAAGGGGCCAGCGGGAGGGCCGAAGGTGAAGAGACCCAGTACTTC. It codes for CAISEGASGRAEGEETQYF.

In DNA form, the CDR3 reads TGTGCCAGCAGCTCTTCGGACAGCGACAGGACTGAAGCTTTCTTT. It translates to CASSSSDSDRTEAFF. This chain joins TRBV13 and TRBJ1-1; D is possibly TRBD1 (6 bases). There are 15 residues in the CDR3. V lost 4 bases, J lost 5 bases, and 17 bases lay in between. From germline, CDR1 is PRHDT and CDR2 FYEKMQ (reference sequence).

V and J are TRBV27 and TRBJ2-1; D might be TRBD2 (5 bases). Germline V CDR1 and CDR2: MNHEY, SMNVEV (reference sequence). Between the trimmed V and J ends, which lost 5 bases and 3 bases, there was a span of 20 bases. The CDR3 runs 17 residues. The CDR3 sequence is CASSQDPGSEYYNEQFF. Here the CDR3 DNA reads TGTGCCAGCAGTCAGGATCCGGGGTCAGAATACTACAATGAGCAGTTCTTC.

The chain recombines TRBV4-3 with TRBJ2-1; no clear D gene. CDR3 length: 18 amino acids. From germline, CDR1 is LGHNA and CDR2 YSLEER. The ends were cut back, 3 bases at V and 6 bases at J, with 24 bases in the middle. The DNA of the CDR3 is TGCGCCAGCAGCCAGCTCACCGGGCCTCTGGGTTTCGGCAATGAGCAGTTCTTC. This translates into CASSQLTGPLGFGNEQFF.

This chain links TRBV7-8 with TRBJ2-7; 10 nucleotides agree with TRBD2. V shed 5 bases, J shed 5 bases, and the junction held 12 bases outside the gene matches. CDR1 SGHVS and CDR2 FQNEAQ come from the germline V gene. The CDR3 runs to 16 residues. The DNA of the CDR3 is TGTGCCAGCAGCCTTTGGGCAGCGGGAGGGCCCCACGAGCAGTACTTC. The encoded protein is CASSLWAAGGPHEQYF. The full variable domain, completed using reference TRBV7-8 and TRBJ2-7, is GAGVSQSPRYKVAKRGQDVALRCDPISGHVSLFWYQQALGQGPEFLTYFQNEAQLDKSGLPSDRFFAERPEGSVSTLKIQRTQQEDSAVYLCASSLWAAGGPHEQYFGPGTRLTVT.

The chain joins TRBV10-3 to TRBJ1-5; D is perhaps TRBD1 (5 bases). V dropped 7 bases and J dropped 1 base, with 8 bases sitting between them. The germline CDR1 and CDR2 sequences are ENHRY and SYGVKD. The CDR3 runs 13 residues. Here the CDR3 reads CAIKEGSNQPQHF. DNA for the CDR3: TGTGCCATCAAGGAGGGGAGCAATCAGCCCCAGCATTTT.

Worth noting for this clone: Other nucleotide sequences from this sample produce the same CDR3. The chain recombines TRBV4-3 with TRBJ2-5, with TRBD2 matching 9 bases. J gave up 3 bases and V 4 bases, and 6 bases lay outside the gene matches. Looked up from germline, CDR1 is LGHNA and CDR2 is YSLEER. CDR3 length: 15 amino acids. CDR3 sequence (DNA): TGCGCCAGCAGCCGAGTACTAGCGGGTAAAGAGACCCAGTACTTC. As protein: CASSRVLAGKETQYF.

On this clone: In the same sample, other DNA sequences code for this CDR3. The chain carries TRBV27 and TRBJ2-7; no clear D. V shed 3 bases and J shed 1 base, with 7 bases lying between them. Germline-derived CDR1 and CDR2 are MNHEY and SMNVEV (reference sequence). The CDR3 loop spans 13 amino acids. The CDR3 DNA follows: TGTGCCAGCAGTTTTAGTGAGTCCTACGAGCAGTACTTC. Translating gives CASSFSESYEQYF.